This TCR beta chain was obtained from a study of blood T cell repertoires in COVID-19. Study-wide context: Some COVID-19 samples were acute and others convalescent; all came from the United States, Italy and Spain. The analysed material was cDNA or gDNA that came from T cells, B-cell-depleted T cells, or PBMCs.

Participant age was 18 to 89 years, and participants resided in roughly 25 US areas. Trimming stripped 6 bases from V and 3 bases from J, with 16 bases between. Germline V gene lookup returns CDR1 ENHRY and CDR2 SYGVKD. CDR3 length: 15 residues. In the original workflow: Nucleated cell number was recorded as an estimate derived from reference gene primer amplification. The data were produced by immunoSEQ multiplex PCR, yet TCRdb's version contains in-frame clones alone and is incomplete. D and trimming come from the DNA, and the V and J calls and clone size come from that table. This sample has more than 250,000 clones, with 88% found just once.

This chain joins TRBV10-3 and TRBJ2-3, with D possibly TRBD1 on 8 matching bases. The receptor's source is a woman aged 35 to 49 with acute COVID-19. Sequencing used PBMCs or T cells enriched from blood (not recorded which). CDR3 region: CAIRNTGGATDTQYF. In DNA, the CDR3 is TGTGCCATCAGAAATACAGGGGGGGCTACAGATACGCAGTATTTT.